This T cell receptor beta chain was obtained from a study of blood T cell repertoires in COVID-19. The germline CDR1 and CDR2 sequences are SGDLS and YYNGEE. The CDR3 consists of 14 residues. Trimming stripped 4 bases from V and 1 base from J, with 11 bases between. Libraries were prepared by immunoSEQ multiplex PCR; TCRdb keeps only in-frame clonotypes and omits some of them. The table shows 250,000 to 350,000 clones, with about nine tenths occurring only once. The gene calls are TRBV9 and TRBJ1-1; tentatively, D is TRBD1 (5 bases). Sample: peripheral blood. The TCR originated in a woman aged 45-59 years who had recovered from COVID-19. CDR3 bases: TGTGCCAGCAGCCTAATTGGACAGAACACTGAAGCTTTCTTT. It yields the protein CASSLIGQNTEAFF.